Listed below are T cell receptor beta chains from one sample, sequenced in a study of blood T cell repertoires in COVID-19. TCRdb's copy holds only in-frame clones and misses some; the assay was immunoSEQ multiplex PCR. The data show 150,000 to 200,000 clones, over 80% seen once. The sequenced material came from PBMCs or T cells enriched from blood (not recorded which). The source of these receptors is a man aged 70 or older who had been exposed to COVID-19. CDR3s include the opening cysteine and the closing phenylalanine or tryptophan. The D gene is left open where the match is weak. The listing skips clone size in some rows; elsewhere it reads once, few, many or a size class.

TGTGCCAGCAGCCTACAGGGGGGCCCCACCGGGGAGCTGTTTTTT CASSLQGGPTGELFF TRBD1 TRBJ2-2 TRBV7-2 -
TGTGCCAGCTCAGCTACGCGTGGGCGGACTGGAGAAAAGCAGTTCTTC CASSATRGRTGEKQFF - TRBJ2-1 TRBV18 -
TGCGCCAGCAGCCTCGGACTAGCGGGAGGAAGCTCCTACAATGAGCAGTTCTTC CASSLGLAGGSSYNEQFF TRBD2 TRBJ2-1 TRBV4-1 few
TGTGCCAGCGCCGGACAGGGTGGTTCACCCCTCCACTTT CASAGQGGSPLHF TRBD1 TRBJ1-6 TRBV18 -
TGTGCCAGCAGCTTAGGTCCAGGGTTGCCGACCCAGTACTTC CASSLGPGLPTQYF - TRBJ2-5 TRBV7-2 -
TGTGCCAGCAGAACGCCCCGCCTGGAGTACGAGCAGTACTTC CASRTPRLEYEQYF - TRBJ2-7 TRBV28 -
TGTGCCAGTAGTCGGGCCCACCGAGGGGGTGAGCAGTTCTTC CASSRAHRGGEQFF - TRBJ2-1 TRBV19 once
TGTGCCAGCAGCCCCTGGGGGGGTGGGGAAGCTTTCTTT CASSPWGGGEAFF - TRBJ1-1 TRBV3-1/TRBV3-2 few
TGTGCCAGTAGGCCAGCGGGAGGGCCCTACGAGCAGTACTTC CASRPAGGPYEQYF TRBD2 TRBJ2-7 TRBV19 -
TGCGCCAGCAGCTTGGGAGGGTACACCACCTCCTACGAGCAGTACTTC CASSLGGYTTSYEQYF - TRBJ2-7 TRBV5-1 few
TGTGCCAGCAGCGTGGTGGGGGCCGAGCAGTACTTC CASSVVGAEQYF - TRBJ2-7 TRBV6-5 few
TGCGCCAGCAGCCAAGAGCAACCAGCTAGAGGTGGCTACACCTTC CASSQEQPARGGYTF - TRBJ1-2 TRBV4-1 -
TGTGCCAGCAGTGATCGACGGACAGTTTCGGACGAGCAGTACTTC CASSDRRTVSDEQYF - TRBJ2-7 TRBV6-1 once
TGTGCCTGGAGCCAATCCCCCGGGACAGGGCCCCCTGAAGCTTTCTTT CAWSQSPGTGPPEAFF TRBD1 TRBJ1-1 TRBV30 once
TGTGCCAGCTCCATGTCAGGGGGCGTCTATGGCTACACCTTC CASSMSGGVYGYTF TRBD1 TRBJ1-2 TRBV18 -
TGCGCCAGCAGCTTGGCTTCGACAGCCTACGAGCAGTACTTC CASSLASTAYEQYF - TRBJ2-7 TRBV5-1 -
TGTGCCAGCGGGGAAGGGGACAGAGATAGCAATCAGCCCCAGCATTTT CASGEGDRDSNQPQHF TRBD1 TRBJ1-5 TRBV18 -
TGTGCCAGCAGCTTCGGGGGGACAGGCTCTGGCTACACCTTC CASSFGGTGSGYTF TRBD1 TRBJ1-2 TRBV11-2 few
TGCGCCAAAGCGAACACTGAAGCTTTCTTT CAKANTEAFF - TRBJ1-1 TRBV10-1 -
TGTGCCACCAGCAGATACAGGGGGTATGAGCAGTTCTTC CATSRYRGYEQFF TRBD1 TRBJ2-1 TRBV15 -
TGTGCCAGCCTCGGGCAGGGTTCGCAGTATTTT CASLGQGSQYF - TRBJ2-3 TRBV28 -
TGTGCCACCAGTGATCGGACTAGCCGCGATGAGCAGTTCTTC CATSDRTSRDEQFF TRBD2 TRBJ2-1 TRBV24-1 -
TGTGCCAGCAGTGAATCCTATTCACCCCTCCACTTT CASSESYSPLHF - TRBJ1-6 TRBV25-1 once
TGTGCCAGTAGTCCCCGGTCTCCCGGGGGTGACGAGCAGTACTTC CASSPRSPGGDEQYF - TRBJ2-7 TRBV19 -
TGTGCCAGCAGCTTGGACCAAGACTATGGGGCCAACGTCCTGACTTTC CASSLDQDYGANVLTF - TRBJ2-6 TRBV5-5 -
TGTGCCCACTCCGAGGGAGGTACGGCAGATACGCAGTATTTT CAHSEGGTADTQYF - TRBJ2-3 TRBV7-9 -
TGTGCCAGCAGTTACTCTTTCCTAGCGGGTCGAGATACGCAGTATTTT CASSYSFLAGRDTQYF TRBD2 TRBJ2-3 TRBV6-5 -
TGTGCCACCAGTGATTTTGCGGGGGGGAACAATCAGCCCCAGCATTTT CATSDFAGGNNQPQHF - TRBJ1-5 TRBV24-1 -
TGTGCCAGCAGCAGCGGGGCTAGCGGAAACTACGAGCAGTACTTC CASSSGASGNYEQYF TRBD2 TRBJ2-7 TRBV3-1/TRBV3-2 -
TGTGCCAGCAGCTTGGGGACAGGGTACTACAATGAGCAGTTCTTC CASSLGTGYYNEQFF TRBD1 TRBJ2-1 TRBV5-4 -
TGTGCCAGCAGCCAAGATATTAGGGGAGGATACAATGAGCAGTTCTTC CASSQDIRGGYNEQFF - TRBJ2-1 TRBV3-1/TRBV3-2 -
TGTGCCTGGGGGGCGGGAGAGAGCGCCTACGAGCAGTACTTC CAWGAGESAYEQYF TRBD2 TRBJ2-7 TRBV30 few
TGTGCCAGCAACCTTGAGACAGGGCGGAACACCGGGGAGCTGTTTTTT CASNLETGRNTGELFF TRBD1 TRBJ2-2 TRBV9 -
TGTGCCAGCAGCGACATGGACAGGCCCTCTGGAAACACCATATATTTT CASSDMDRPSGNTIYF TRBD1 TRBJ1-3 TRBV7-6 -
TGTGCCACCAGTGCAAGCGGCTTGCCCTCGGGGGGCTACACCTTC CATSASGLPSGGYTF - TRBJ1-2 TRBV24-1 -
TGTGCCACGGGACAGGGGGAGACAGATACGCAGTATTTT CATGQGETDTQYF TRBD1 TRBJ2-3 TRBV24-1 -
TGTGCCAGCAGTCCCCAGGGTAGGCACAATGAGCAGTTCTTC CASSPQGRHNEQFF - TRBJ2-1 TRBV6-5 -
TGTGCCAGCAGCTTGGGGACAGGGCATAATTCACCCCTCCACTTT CASSLGTGHNSPLHF TRBD1 TRBJ1-6 TRBV7-2 -
TGTGCCAGCAGCCGACTAGCGGGAGGCCCGAGGGAAGAGCAGTACTTC CASSRLAGGPREEQYF TRBD2 TRBJ2-7 TRBV7-9 -
TGTGCCAGCAGCCCTAGCGGGAGCCCCCAGTTCTTC CASSPSGSPQFF TRBD2 TRBJ2-1 TRBV2 -
TGTGCCAGCAGCTTGGTTAGCGGGGGGGTACAAGAGACCCAGTACTTC CASSLVSGGVQETQYF TRBD2 TRBJ2-5 TRBV5-4 -
TGTGCCAGTAGAGGGACAGGGATAAGGATGAACATTGAAGCTTTCTTT CASRGTGIRMNIEAFF TRBD1 TRBJ1-1 TRBV19 -
TGTGCCAGCAGCCAAGGCCCCGCGAGGGAGCAGTTCTTC CASSQGPAREQFF - TRBJ2-1 TRBV4-2 -
TGTGCCTGGAACACGGACAGGGGGATGACACCCCTCCACTTT CAWNTDRGMTPLHF TRBD1 TRBJ1-6 TRBV30 -
TGTGCCTGGAGCGGCGGGGACTCCACAGATACGCAGTATTTT CAWSGGDSTDTQYF - TRBJ2-3 TRBV30 -
TGTGCCAGCAGATGGGGGCGCACAGATACGCAGTATTTT CASRWGRTDTQYF - TRBJ2-3 TRBV27 -
TGTGCCAGCAGTTTAATATTAGAACCGACACGGAAGAACACTGAAGCTTTCTTT CASSLILEPTRKNTEAFF - TRBJ1-1 TRBV28 once